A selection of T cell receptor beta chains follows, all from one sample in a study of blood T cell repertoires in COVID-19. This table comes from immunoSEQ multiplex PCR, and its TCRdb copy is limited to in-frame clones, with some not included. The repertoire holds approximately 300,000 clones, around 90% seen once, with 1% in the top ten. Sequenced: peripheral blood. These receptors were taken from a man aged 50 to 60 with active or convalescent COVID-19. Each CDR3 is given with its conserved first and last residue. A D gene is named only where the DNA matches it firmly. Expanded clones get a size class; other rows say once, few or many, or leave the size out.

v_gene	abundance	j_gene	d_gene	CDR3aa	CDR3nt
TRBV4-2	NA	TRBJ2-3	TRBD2	CASSQKGLAGETDTQYF	TGTGCCAGCAGCCAGAAGGGTCTAGCGGGAGAGACAGATACGCAGTATTTT
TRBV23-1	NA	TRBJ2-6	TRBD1	CARGPGQGASGANVLTF	TGCGCCAGAGGGCCGGGACAGGGGGCCTCTGGGGCCAACGTCCTGACTTTC
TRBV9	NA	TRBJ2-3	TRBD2	CASSKRTSGNTDTQYF	TGTGCCAGCAGCAAACGGACTAGCGGCAACACAGATACGCAGTATTTT
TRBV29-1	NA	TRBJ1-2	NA	CSDQTRGNYGYTF	TGCAGCGACCAAACCAGGGGAAACTATGGCTACACCTTC
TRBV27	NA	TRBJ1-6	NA	CASKTENNSPLHF	TGTGCCAGCAAAACAGAAAATAATTCACCCCTCCACTTT
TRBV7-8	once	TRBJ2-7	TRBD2	CASSLAGRFITSGGPAYEQYF	TGTGCCAGCAGCTTAGCGGGCAGGTTCATTACTAGCGGGGGGCCCGCCTACGAGCAGTACTTC
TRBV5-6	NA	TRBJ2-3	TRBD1	CASSFGTGVDTQYF	TGTGCCAGCAGCTTTGGGACAGGGGTTGATACGCAGTATTTT
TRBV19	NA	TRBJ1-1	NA	CASSPPGSVRNTEAFF	TGTGCCAGTAGTCCCCCGGGTTCAGTTCGGAACACTGAAGCTTTCTTT
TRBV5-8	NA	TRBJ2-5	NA	CASSLDGGRRETQYF	TGTGCCAGCAGCCTGGACGGGGGACGCAGGGAGACCCAGTACTTC
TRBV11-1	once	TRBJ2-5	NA	CASSLHDFGETQYF	TGTGCCAGCAGCTTACACGACTTTGGGGAGACCCAGTACTTC
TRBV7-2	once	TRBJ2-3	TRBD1	CASSPTQSRDRVTTDTQYF	TGTGCCAGCAGCCCGACACAATCCCGGGACAGGGTTACTACAGATACGCAGTATTTT